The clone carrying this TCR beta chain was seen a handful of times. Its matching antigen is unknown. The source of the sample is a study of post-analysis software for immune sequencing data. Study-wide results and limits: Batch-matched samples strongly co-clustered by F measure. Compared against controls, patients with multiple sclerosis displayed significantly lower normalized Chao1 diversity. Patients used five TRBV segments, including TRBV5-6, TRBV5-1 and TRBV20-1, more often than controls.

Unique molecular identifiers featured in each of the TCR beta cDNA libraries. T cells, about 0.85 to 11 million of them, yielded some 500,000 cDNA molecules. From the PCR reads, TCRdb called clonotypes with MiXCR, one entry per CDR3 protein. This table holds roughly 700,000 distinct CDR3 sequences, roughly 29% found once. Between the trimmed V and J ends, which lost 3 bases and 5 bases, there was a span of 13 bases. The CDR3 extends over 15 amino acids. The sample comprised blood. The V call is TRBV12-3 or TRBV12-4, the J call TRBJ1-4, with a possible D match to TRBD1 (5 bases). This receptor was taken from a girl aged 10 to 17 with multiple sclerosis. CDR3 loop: CASSLSGRINEKLFF. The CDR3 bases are TGTGCCAGCAGTTTGTCGGGACGGATAAATGAAAAACTGTTTTTT.